The source of this T cell receptor (beta chain) is a study of control samples from healthy donors and cancer patients. This clone occurred once. Generated by immunoSEQ multiplex PCR, the TCRdb table keeps only in-frame clones and is missing some. In the table there are around 100,000 clones, approximately 90% of which are singletons. Germline-derived CDR1 and CDR2 are GTSNPN and SVGIG (reference sequence). The V gene lost 2 bases and the J gene lost 0 bases, with 7 bases spanning the gap. This CDR3 comprises 13 residues. This receptor was identified in a man aged 55 to 70 with lung cancer. The V and J genes are TRBV30 and TRBJ1-1, with no clear D. Sequencing was carried out using PBMCs. CDR3 bases: TGTGCCTGGAGTAGGCTCATGAACACTGAAGCTTTCTTT. Translation gives CAWSRLMNTEAFF.